A single T cell receptor (beta chain) is shown here with its context. The antigen is unknown. CD45RO negativity and positive selection for CCR7 defined naive CD8 cells, a population that excluded terminally differentiated effector memory CD45RA+ cells. The source of the sample is a study of shared clonotypes between healthy human individuals. Whole-study results and caveats: Sharing across four donors was highest in naive CD4 (approximately 5%) and lowest in memory CD8 (about 0.4%).

Measured with immunoSEQ multiplex PCR; TCRdb has only the in-frame clones, and not every one. The sample records hundreds of thousands of clones, roughly 98% being singletons. The germline V and J ends were trimmed by 5 bases and 4 bases, with 12 bases remaining between them. CDR3 length: 13 amino acids. Germline lookup yields CDR1 KGHSH and CDR2 LQKENI. The TCR originated in a man aged 30 to 45 in good health. The genes are TRBV18 and TRBJ2-7; maybe TRBD1 (6 bases). The sample comprised naive CD8+ T cells sorted from blood. For the CDR3, the DNA is TGTGCCAGCTCATGGGACACCTCTTACGAGCAGTACTTC. Protein product: CASSWDTSYEQYF.